This T cell receptor beta chain came from a study of shared clonotypes between healthy human individuals. The CDR3 is made up of 16 amino acids. The germline gives CDR1 MNHNS, CDR2 SASEGT. The V gene lost 0 bases and the J gene lost 2 bases, with 11 bases spanning the gap. Per the original methods: Filtering differed since immunoSEQ provided only junctions, with no quality scores. TCRdb's table, derived via immunoSEQ multiplex PCR, lists solely in-frame clones and lacks some. The V and J calls and the clone size are those of that table, but D and trimming were determined from the DNA. Altogether some 1 million clones are present, roughly 80% being singletons, with the ten largest covering approximately 1.3%. Findings of the study overall: Rarefaction analysis demonstrated incomplete sorted-subset sequencing notwithstanding large depth. Several donors had roughly 5.2% of their naive CD4 clonotypes in common.

This clone was detected only once. Its antigen remains unknown. The receptor was isolated from a man younger than 30 in good health. What was sequenced was memory CD4+ T cells sorted from blood. As for subset: CD45RA-negative fraction. The chain recombines TRBV6-1 with TRBJ1-5, with D tentatively TRBD1 (5 bases). The DNA for the CDR3 is TGTGCCAGCAGTGAAGCTGGGGGTTGGGGCAATCAGCCCCAGCATTTT. Amino acids: CASSEAGGWGNQPQHF.